One and the same sample provided the 17 T cell receptor beta chains below, sequenced in a study of T-cell reconstitution after alpha-beta-depleted transplantation in children. Unique molecular identifiers were incorporated when the TCRbeta library was constructed. TCRdb passed the PCR reads through MiXCR, listing each CDR3 protein once. The repertoire holds some 830,000 distinct CDR3 sequences, about 15% seen once, with roughly 5% in the top ten. The sequenced sample was PBMCs, mostly from graft donor cells, obtained 360 days after TCRalphabeta/CD19-depleted stem cell transplant. All receptors derive from a male patient between 10 and 17 years old who had a stem cell transplant for acute lymphoblastic leukemia, so the T cells may come from the graft donor.

The chain combines TRBV10-1 with TRBJ2-2; TRBD1 or TRBD2 may be the D gene (5 bases each). Per germline, CDR1 WNHNN and CDR2 SYGVQD (reference sequence). CDR3 length: 14 amino acids. V was pared by 6 bases and J by 7 bases, with 15 bases between. CDR3 nucleotide sequence: TGCGCCAGCAGGGACTCTCCGAGGGGCGGGGAGCTGTTTTTT. It translates to CASRDSPRGGELFF.

This clonotype was seen more than once but under ten times. The V call is TRBV5-1, the J call TRBJ2-1; 7 nucleotides line up with TRBD2. V lost 3 bases, J lost 2 bases, and 5 bases stayed unmatched. The CDR3 has 15 residues. CDR1 and CDR2 (germline): SGHRS, YFSETQ. This CDR3 is CASSWSGKTYNEQFF. For the CDR3, the DNA is TGCGCCAGCAGCTGGAGCGGGAAAACCTACAATGAGCAGTTCTTC.

This clonotype has at least ten counts. V usage is TRBV6-1 and J usage is TRBJ2-3; D unresolved. This CDR3 has 12 residues. The germline V gene encodes CDR1 MNHNS and CDR2 SASEGT. V lost 5 bases and J 9 bases, leaving 12 bases between the germline ends. CDR3 bases: TGTGCCAGCAGTCCGAGCGCGTTCACGCAGTATTTT. It yields the protein CASSPSAFTQYF.

This clonotype has only a few counts. V and J are TRBV5-1 and TRBJ2-2; D perhaps matches TRBD2 (6 bases). With 0 bases removed from V and 8 bases from J, the gap between germline ends came to 11 bases. The germline gives CDR1 SGHRS, CDR2 YFSETQ. This CDR3 is 14 amino acids long. CDR3 DNA: TGCGCCAGCAGCTTGGACGGGAGTTCGGGGGAGCTGTTTTTT. The encoded protein is CASSLDGSSGELFF.

The chain has TRBV10-3 and TRBJ2-7; D is ambiguous. Germline V gene lookup returns CDR1 ENHRY and CDR2 SYGVKD. Trimming removed 0 bases from V and 3 bases from J, with 15 bases in between. The CDR3 has 16 amino acids. The CDR3: CAISESGTGWGYEQYF. DNA for the CDR3: TGTGCCATCAGTGAGTCGGGAACGGGCTGGGGCTACGAGCAGTACTTC.

The chain has TRBV5-5 and TRBJ2-1; D possibly uses TRBD1 or TRBD2 (7 bases each). Between the trimmed V and J ends, which lost 4 bases and 6 bases, there was a span of 17 bases. CDR3 size: 15 residues. The germline V gene has CDR1 SGHKS and CDR2 YYEKEE (reference sequence). In nucleotides, the CDR3 is TGTGCCAGCAGCGAACAGGGGAGGGGACTCAATGAGCAGTTCTTC. As protein: CASSEQGRGLNEQFF.

The chain couples TRBV7-8 to TRBJ2-3; 7 nucleotides match TRBD1. This CDR3 comprises 17 residues. V was pared by 1 base and J by 3 bases, with 10 bases of the junction left unmatched. Germline values: CDR1 SGHVS, CDR2 FQNEAQ. CDR3 protein: CASSLDARTGLTDTQYF. The CDR3 DNA follows: TGTGCCAGCAGCTTAGATGCAAGGACAGGCCTTACAGATACGCAGTATTTT.

This rearrangement joins TRBV4-1 to TRBJ2-7; D could derive from TRBD1 or TRBD2 (7 bases each). There are 15 residues in the CDR3. The germline V and J ends were trimmed by 4 bases and 3 bases, with 16 bases remaining between them. Per the germline V gene, CDR1 is MGHRA and CDR2 is YSYEKL. Written as DNA, the CDR3 is TGCGCCAGCAGCCGAACAGGGGAGGGCCTCTACGAGCAGTACTTC. Amino acids: CASSRTGEGLYEQYF.

J is TRBJ2-1 and V is TRBV5-1, with D tentatively TRBD2 (7 bases). The V end was cut by 8 bases, the J end by 8 bases, with 26 bases between. From germline, CDR1 is SGHRS and CDR2 YFSETQ. The CDR3 is 16 residues long. The CDR3 sequence: CARPPRGGLAADEQFF. The CDR3 DNA reads TGCGCCAGGCCTCCTAGGGGGGGGCTAGCCGCAGATGAGCAGTTCTTC. Variable domain in full (rest from reference TRBV5-1 and TRBJ2-1): KAGVTQTPRYLIKTRGQQVTLSCSPISGHRSVSWYQQTPGQGLQFLFEYFSETQRNKGNFPGRFSGRQFSNSRSEMNVSTLELGDSALYLCARPPRGGLAADEQFFGPGTRLTVL.

The CDR3 coding sequence is TGTGCCAGCAGTTCTGGACAGGGGGCGATTTACGAGCAGTACTTC. It codes for CASSSGQGAIYEQYF. V usage is TRBV27 and J usage is TRBJ2-7, with 11 bases identical to TRBD1. The CDR3 contains 15 residues. Germline V lookup: CDR1 MNHEY, CDR2 SMNVEV (reference sequence). The ends lost 4 bases at V and 4 bases at J; junction bases unmatched: 6.

This chain connects TRBV4-1 to TRBJ2-4; the D gene is possibly TRBD2 (5 bases). Trimming left V 0 bases short and J 14 bases short, with 17 bases between. Germline-derived CDR1 and CDR2 are MGHRA and YSYEKL. CDR3 length equals 14 residues. CDR3 region: CASSQDGGQDPEYF. In DNA, the CDR3 is TGCGCCAGCAGCCAAGATGGAGGTCAGGACCCCGAGTACTTC.

The chain couples TRBV7-9 to TRBJ2-7, with 13 bases aligning to TRBD2. CDR3 size: 16 residues. Germline CDR1 SEHNR, CDR2 FQNEAQ (reference sequence). The ends lost 5 bases at V and 4 bases at J; junction bases unmatched: 8. CDR3 residues: CASSLLAGGRRYEQYF. The CDR3 coding sequence is TGTGCCAGCAGCCTACTAGCGGGAGGGCGGAGGTACGAGCAGTACTTC.

This clonotype has only a few counts. V and J are TRBV9 and TRBJ2-3; no clear D gene. Trimming took 0 bases from V and 2 from J, leaving 10 bases between them. Germline V gene sequence: CDR1 SGDLS, CDR2 YYNGEE. The CDR3 has 15 residues. CDR3 sequence reads: CASSVESLDTDTQYF. The CDR3 DNA is TGTGCCAGCAGCGTAGAGTCTCTCGACACAGATACGCAGTATTTT.

This clonotype was detected a few times. The rearrangement links TRBV5-1 to TRBJ2-7, with 11 bases that match TRBD1. The germline CDR1 and CDR2 sequences are SGHRS and YFSETQ. With 0 bases clipped from V and 5 bases from J, the junction kept 7 bases outside the gene matches. This CDR3 comprises 16 residues. CDR3 amino acids: CASSLARWDRGNEQYF. The DNA for the CDR3 is TGCGCCAGCAGCTTGGCCCGATGGGACAGGGGGAACGAGCAGTACTTC. Complete variable domain (other parts from reference TRBV5-1 and TRBJ2-7): KAGVTQTPRYLIKTRGQQVTLSCSPISGHRSVSWYQQTPGQGLQFLFEYFSETQRNKGNFPGRFSGRQFSNSRSEMNVSTLELGDSALYLCASSLARWDRGNEQYFGPGTRLTVT.

There are a few counts of this clonotype. The rearrangement joins TRBV5-1 to TRBJ2-5, with a tentative D call TRBD2 (6 bases). Germline V lookup: CDR1 SGHRS, CDR2 YFSETQ. The CDR3 spans 16 residues. Trimming stripped 4 bases from V and 9 bases from J, with 25 bases between. CDR3 residues: CASSPVAGTLRGAQYF. CDR3 bases: TGCGCCAGCAGCCCAGTGGCTGGGACTCTCCGAGGGGCCCAGTACTTC.

This clonotype has more than one count but fewer than ten. This chain uses TRBV7-8 with TRBJ1-1; D unresolved. Trimming pared 5 bases from V and 1 base from J, leaving 14 bases between. The CDR3 covers 15 residues. Germline V gene sequence: CDR1 SGHVS, CDR2 FQNEAQ. CDR3 sequence reads: CASSAFGGWNTEAFF. For the CDR3, the DNA is TGTGCCAGCAGCGCCTTTGGAGGGTGGAACACTGAAGCTTTCTTT. The complete variable domain, with remaining parts taken from reference TRBV7-8 and TRBJ1-1, reads GAGVSQSPRYKVAKRGQDVALRCDPISGHVSLFWYQQALGQGPEFLTYFQNEAQLDKSGLPSDRFFAERPEGSVSTLKIQRTQQEDSAVYLCASSAFGGWNTEAFFGQGTRLTVV.

V is TRBV5-1 and J is TRBJ2-7; unclear D gene. This CDR3 region has 13 residues. Germline V gene sequence: CDR1 SGHRS, CDR2 YFSETQ. Trimming removed 5 bases from V and 2 bases from J, with 11 bases in between. The CDR3: CASRWDWTYEQYF. The CDR3 DNA reads as TGCGCCAGCAGGTGGGATTGGACCTACGAGCAGTACTTC.